This TCR beta chain was recovered during a study of beta chain features in type 1 diabetes. The wider study: Across every sample, over 100 million sorted cells were examined in total.

The single heparinised draw taken from each donor contained about 100 mL of blood on average. This clone has ten or more counts. The antigen is undetermined. The isolated RNA, all of it, was reverse transcribed, so expressed TCRB transcripts were what got sequenced. The repertoire was sequenced with immunoSEQ multiplex PCR; TCRdb's copy has only in-frame clones and lacks some. The table shows around 130,000 clones, with around 15% occurring only once. V dropped 0 bases and J dropped 7 bases, with 10 bases sitting between them. The CDR3 sequence is 15 residues long. The V gene's germline CDR1 is SEHNR and CDR2 FQNEAQ (reference sequence). Study outcomes and limitations: Sampled from patients, naive, central memory and Treg TCRB repertoires appeared more similar than those sampled from healthy donors. For Type 1 diabetes patients, all four CD4+ subsets carried TCRB CDR3s that were moderately but significantly shorter.

The specimen was central memory CD4+ T cells from blood. This clonotype was sampled from a man aged 25 to 40 with type 1 diabetes. The chain couples TRBV7-9 to TRBJ1-6; D unresolved. CDR3 amino acids: CASSLAWAENSPLHF. CDR3 nucleotides: TGTGCCAGCAGCTTAGCGTGGGCAGAGAATTCACCCCTCCACTTT.